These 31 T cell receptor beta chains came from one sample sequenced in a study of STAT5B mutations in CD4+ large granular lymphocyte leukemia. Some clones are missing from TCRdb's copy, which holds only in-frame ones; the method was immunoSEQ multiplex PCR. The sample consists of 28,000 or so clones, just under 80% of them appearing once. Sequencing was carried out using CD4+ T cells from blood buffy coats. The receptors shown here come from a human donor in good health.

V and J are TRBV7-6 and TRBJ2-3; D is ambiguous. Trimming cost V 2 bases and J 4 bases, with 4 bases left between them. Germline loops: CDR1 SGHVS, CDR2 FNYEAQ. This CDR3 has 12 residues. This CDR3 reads CASSLISDTQYF. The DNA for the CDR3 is TGTGCCAGCAGCTTAATTTCAGATACGCAGTATTTT. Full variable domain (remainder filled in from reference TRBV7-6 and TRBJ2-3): GAGVSQSPRYKVTKRGQDVALRCDPISGHVSLYWYRQALGQGPEFLTYFNYEAQQDKSGLPNDRFSAERPEGSISTLTIQRTEQRDSAMYRCASSLISDTQYFGPGTRLTVL.

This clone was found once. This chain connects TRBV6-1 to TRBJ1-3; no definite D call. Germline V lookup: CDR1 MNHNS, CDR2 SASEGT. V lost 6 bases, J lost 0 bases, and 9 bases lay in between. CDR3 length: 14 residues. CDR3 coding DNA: TGTGCCAGCAGGCAACCTAGCTCTGGAAACACCATATATTTT. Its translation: CASRQPSSGNTIYF.

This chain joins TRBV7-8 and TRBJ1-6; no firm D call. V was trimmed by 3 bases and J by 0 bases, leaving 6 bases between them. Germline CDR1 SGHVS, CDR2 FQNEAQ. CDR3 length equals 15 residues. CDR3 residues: CASSFRSSYNSPLHF. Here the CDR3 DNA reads TGTGCCAGCAGCTTTCGGAGCTCCTATAATTCACCCCTCCACTTT. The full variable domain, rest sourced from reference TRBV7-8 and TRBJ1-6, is GAGVSQSPRYKVAKRGQDVALRCDPISGHVSLFWYQQALGQGPEFLTYFQNEAQLDKSGLPSDRFFAERPEGSVSTLKIQRTQQEDSAVYLCASSFRSSYNSPLHFGNGTRLTVT.

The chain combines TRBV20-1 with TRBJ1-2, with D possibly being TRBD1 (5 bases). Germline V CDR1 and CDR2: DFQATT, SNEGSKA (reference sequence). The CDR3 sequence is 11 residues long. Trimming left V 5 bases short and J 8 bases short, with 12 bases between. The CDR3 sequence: CSAGAQRGYTF. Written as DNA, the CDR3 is TGCAGTGCTGGGGCACAGCGCGGCTACACCTTC.

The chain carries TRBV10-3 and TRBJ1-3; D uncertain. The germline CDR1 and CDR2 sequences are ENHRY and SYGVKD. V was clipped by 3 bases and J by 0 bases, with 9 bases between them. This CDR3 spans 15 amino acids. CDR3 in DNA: TGTGCCATCAGTGACAGTCCCGACTCTGGAAACACCATATATTTT. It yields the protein CAISDSPDSGNTIYF.

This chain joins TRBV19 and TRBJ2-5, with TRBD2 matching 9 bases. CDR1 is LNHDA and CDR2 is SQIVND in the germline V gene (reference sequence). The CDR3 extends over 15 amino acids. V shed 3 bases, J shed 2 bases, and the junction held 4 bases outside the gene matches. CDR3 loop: CASSITLAGQETQYF. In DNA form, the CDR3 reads TGTGCCAGTAGTATCACCCTAGCGGGACAAGAGACCCAGTACTTC.

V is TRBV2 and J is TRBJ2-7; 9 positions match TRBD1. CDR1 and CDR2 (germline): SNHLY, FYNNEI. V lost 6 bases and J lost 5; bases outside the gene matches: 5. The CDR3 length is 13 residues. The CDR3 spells CASRGQGSDEQYV. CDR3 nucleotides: TGTGCCAGCAGGGGACAGGGAAGCGACGAGCAGTACGTC.

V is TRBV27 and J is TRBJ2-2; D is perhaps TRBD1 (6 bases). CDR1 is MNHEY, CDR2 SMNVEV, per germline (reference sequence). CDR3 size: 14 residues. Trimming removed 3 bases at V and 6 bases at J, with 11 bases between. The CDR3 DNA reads TGTGCCAGCAGTTTTGGGGGCTTCTCCGGGGAGCTGTTTTTT. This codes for CASSFGGFSGELFF.

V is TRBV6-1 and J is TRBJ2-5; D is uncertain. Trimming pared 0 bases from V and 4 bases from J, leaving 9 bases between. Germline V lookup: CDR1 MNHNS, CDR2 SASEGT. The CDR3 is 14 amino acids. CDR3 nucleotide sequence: TGTGCCAGCAGTGAAGCGCGGATTCGAGAGACCCAGTACTTC. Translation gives CASSEARIRETQYF.

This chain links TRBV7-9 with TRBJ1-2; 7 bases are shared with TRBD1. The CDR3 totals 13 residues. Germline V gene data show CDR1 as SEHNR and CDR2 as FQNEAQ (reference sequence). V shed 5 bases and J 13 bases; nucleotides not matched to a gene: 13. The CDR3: CASSAQGPVAFTF. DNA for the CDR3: TGTGCCAGCAGCGCACAGGGGCCTGTTGCCTTCACCTTC.

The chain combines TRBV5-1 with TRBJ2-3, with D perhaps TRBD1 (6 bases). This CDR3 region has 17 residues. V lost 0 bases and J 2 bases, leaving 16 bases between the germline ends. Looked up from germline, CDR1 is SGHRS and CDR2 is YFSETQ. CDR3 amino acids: CASSLASSGTITDTQYF. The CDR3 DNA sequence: TGCGCCAGCAGCTTGGCCTCGTCCGGGACAATCACAGATACGCAGTATTTT.

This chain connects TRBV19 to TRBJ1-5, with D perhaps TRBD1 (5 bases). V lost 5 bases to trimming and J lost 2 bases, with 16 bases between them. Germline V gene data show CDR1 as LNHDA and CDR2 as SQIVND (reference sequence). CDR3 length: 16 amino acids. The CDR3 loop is CASSPQKWGGNQPQHF. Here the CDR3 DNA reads TGTGCCAGTAGTCCCCAAAAATGGGGCGGCAATCAGCCCCAGCATTTT.

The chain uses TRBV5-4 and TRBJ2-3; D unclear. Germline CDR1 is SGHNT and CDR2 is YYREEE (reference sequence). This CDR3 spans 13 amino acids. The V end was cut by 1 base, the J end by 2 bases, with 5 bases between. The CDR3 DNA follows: TGTGCCAGCAGCTTGAGGGACACAGATACGCAGTATTTT. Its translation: CASSLRDTDTQYF.

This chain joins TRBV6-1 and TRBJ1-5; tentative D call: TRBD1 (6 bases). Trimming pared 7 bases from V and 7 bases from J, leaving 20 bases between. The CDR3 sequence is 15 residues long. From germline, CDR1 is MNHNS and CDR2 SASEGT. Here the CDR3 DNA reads TGTGCCAGCAAAACACAGGGAATGGGGGACCAGCCCCAGCATTTT. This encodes CASKTQGMGDQPQHF.

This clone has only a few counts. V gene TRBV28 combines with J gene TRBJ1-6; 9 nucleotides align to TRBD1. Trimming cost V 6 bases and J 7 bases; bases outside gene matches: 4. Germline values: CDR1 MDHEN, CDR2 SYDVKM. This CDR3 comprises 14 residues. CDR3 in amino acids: CASRAGQGNSPLHF. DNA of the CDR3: TGTGCCAGCAGGGCGGGACAGGGAAATTCACCCCTCCACTTT.

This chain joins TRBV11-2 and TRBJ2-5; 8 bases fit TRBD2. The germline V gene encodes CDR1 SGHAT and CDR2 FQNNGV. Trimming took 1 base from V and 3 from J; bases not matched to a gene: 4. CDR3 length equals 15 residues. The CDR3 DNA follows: TGTGCCAGCAGCTTAGCCCCGGGGGGGAAAGAGACCCAGTACTTC. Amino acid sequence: CASSLAPGGKETQYF.

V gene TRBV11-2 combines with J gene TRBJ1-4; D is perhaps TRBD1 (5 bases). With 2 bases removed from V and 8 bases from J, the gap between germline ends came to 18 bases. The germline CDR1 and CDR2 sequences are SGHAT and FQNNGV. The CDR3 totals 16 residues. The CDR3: CASSLNRRDVPEKLFF. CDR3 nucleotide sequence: TGTGCCAGCAGCTTAAACCGCAGGGACGTACCGGAAAAACTGTTTTTT.

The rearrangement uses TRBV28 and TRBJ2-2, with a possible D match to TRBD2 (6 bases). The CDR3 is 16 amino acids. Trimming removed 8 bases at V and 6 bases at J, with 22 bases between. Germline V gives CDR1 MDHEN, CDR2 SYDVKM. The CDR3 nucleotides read TGTGCCAGCGGAAGCGACGGGACTCCTGGCGCCGGGGAGCTGTTTTTT. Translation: CASGSDGTPGAGELFF.

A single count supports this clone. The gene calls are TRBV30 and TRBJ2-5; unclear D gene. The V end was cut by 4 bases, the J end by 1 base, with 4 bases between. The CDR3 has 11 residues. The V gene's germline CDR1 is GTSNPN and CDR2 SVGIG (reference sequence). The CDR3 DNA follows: TGTGCCTGGACCCTCCAAGAGACCCAGTACTTC. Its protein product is CAWTLQETQYF.

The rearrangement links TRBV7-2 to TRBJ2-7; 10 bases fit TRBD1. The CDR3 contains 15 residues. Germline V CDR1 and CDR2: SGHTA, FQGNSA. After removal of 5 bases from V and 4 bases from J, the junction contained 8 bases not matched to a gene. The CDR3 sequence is CASSPSGQGWYEQYF. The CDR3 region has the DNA TGTGCCAGCAGCCCCTCGGGACAGGGGTGGTACGAGCAGTACTTC.

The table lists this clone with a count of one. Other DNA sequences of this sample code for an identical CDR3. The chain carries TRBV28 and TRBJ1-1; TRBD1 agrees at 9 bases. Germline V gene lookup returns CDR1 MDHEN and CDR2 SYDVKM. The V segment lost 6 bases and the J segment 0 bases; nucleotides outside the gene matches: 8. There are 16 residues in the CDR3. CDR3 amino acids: CASSRDRGFMNTEAFF. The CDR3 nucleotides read TGTGCCAGCAGCCGTGACAGGGGGTTTATGAACACTGAAGCTTTCTTT. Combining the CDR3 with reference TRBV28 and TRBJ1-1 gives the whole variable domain DVKVTQSSRYLVKRTGEKVFLECVQDMDHENMFWYRQDPGLGLRLIYFSYDVKMKEKGDIPEGYSVSREKKERFSLILESASTNQTSMYLCASSRDRGFMNTEAFFGQGTRLTVV.

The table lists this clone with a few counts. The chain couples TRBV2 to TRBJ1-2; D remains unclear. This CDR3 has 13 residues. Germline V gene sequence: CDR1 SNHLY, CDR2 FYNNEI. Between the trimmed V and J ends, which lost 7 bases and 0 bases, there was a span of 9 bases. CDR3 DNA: TGTGCCAGCAACGGGGTCGCTAACTATGGCTACACCTTC. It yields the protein CASNGVANYGYTF.

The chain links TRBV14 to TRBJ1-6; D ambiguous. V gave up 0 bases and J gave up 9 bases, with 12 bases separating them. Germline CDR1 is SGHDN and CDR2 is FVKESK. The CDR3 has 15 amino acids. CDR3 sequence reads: CASSQDGPWTSPLHF. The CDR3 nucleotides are TGTGCCAGCAGCCAAGATGGTCCGTGGACTTCACCCCTCCACTTT. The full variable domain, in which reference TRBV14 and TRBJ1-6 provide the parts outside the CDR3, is EAGVTQFPSHSVIEKGQTVTLRCDPISGHDNLYWYRRVMGKEIKFLLHFVKESKQDESGMPNNRFLAERTGGTYSTLKVQPAELEDSGVYFCASSQDGPWTSPLHFGNGTRLTVT.

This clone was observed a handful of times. The CDR3 loop is CSGEGFGNTEAFF. DNA of the CDR3: TGCAGCGGGGAGGGGTTTGGGAACACTGAAGCTTTCTTT. The rearrangement links TRBV29-1 to TRBJ1-1; D perhaps matches TRBD1 (5 bases). CDR1 SQVTM and CDR2 ANQGSEA come from the germline V gene. The CDR3 consists of 13 residues. Trimming pared 7 bases from V and 1 base from J, leaving 13 bases between.

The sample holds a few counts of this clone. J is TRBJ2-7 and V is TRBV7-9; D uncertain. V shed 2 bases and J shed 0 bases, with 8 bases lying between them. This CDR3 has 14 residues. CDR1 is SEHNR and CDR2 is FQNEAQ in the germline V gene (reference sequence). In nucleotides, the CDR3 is TGTGCCAGCAGCTTATCGACAAGCTCCTACGAGCAGTACTTC. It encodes CASSLSTSSYEQYF.

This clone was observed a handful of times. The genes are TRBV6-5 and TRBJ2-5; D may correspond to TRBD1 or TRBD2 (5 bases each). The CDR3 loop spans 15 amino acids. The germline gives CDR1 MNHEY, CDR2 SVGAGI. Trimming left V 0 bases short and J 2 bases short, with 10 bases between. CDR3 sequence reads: CASSYSGVAQETQYF. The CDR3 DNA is TGTGCCAGCAGTTACTCGGGGGTTGCACAAGAGACCCAGTACTTC.

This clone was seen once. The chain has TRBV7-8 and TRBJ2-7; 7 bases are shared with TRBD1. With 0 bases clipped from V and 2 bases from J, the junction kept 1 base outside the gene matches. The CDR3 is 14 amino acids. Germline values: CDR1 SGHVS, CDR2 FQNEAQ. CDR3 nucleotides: TGTGCCAGCAGCTTAGCGGGGACAGCCTACGAGCAGTACGTC. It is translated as CASSLAGTAYEQYV.

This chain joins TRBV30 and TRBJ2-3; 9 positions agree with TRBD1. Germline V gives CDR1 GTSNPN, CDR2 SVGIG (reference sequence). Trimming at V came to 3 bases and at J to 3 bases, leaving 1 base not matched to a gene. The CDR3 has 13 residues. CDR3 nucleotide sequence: TGTGCCTGGAGGACAGGGGGGACAGATACGCAGTATTTT. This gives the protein CAWRTGGTDTQYF.

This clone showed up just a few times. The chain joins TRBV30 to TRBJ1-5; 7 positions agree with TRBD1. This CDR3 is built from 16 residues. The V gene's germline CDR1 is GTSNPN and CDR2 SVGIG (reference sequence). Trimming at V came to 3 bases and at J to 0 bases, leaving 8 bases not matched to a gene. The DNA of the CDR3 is TGTGCCTGGAGAGACCCGGGGACAGCTAGCAATCAGCCCCAGCATTTT. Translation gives CAWRDPGTASNQPQHF.

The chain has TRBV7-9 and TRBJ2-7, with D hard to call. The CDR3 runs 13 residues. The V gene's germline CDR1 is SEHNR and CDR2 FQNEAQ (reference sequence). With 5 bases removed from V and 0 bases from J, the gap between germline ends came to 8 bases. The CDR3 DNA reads TGTGCCAGCAGCCCCTTGGACTCCTACGAGCAGTACTTC. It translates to CASSPLDSYEQYF.

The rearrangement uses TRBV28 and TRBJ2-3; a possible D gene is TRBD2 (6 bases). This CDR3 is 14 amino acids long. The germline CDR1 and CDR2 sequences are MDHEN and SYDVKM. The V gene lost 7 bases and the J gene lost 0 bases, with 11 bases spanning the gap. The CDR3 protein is CASTHSGSTDTQYF. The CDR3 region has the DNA TGTGCCAGCACCCATAGCGGTAGCACAGATACGCAGTATTTT.